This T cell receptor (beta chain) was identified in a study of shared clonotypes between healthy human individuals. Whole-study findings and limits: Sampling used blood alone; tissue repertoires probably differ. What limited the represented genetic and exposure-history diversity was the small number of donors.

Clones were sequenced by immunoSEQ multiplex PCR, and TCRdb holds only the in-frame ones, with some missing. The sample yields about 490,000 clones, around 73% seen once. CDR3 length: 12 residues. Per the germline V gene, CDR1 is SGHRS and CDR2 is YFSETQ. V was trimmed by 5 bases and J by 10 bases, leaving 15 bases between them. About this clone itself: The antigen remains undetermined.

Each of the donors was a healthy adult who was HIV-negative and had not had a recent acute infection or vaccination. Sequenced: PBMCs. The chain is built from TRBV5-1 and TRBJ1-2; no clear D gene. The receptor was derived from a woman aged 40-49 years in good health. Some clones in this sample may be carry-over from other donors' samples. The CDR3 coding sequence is TGCGCCAGCAGACCCGGCGGCGGGTCCTACACCTTC. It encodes CASRPGGGSYTF.